This TCR beta chain was retrieved from a study of OX40 agonist ivuxolimab in advanced cancers. Overall study: Every 2 weeks, patients received ivuxolimab intravenously, dosed at 0.01 to 10 mg/kg. Partial response was recorded in three patients: one hepatocellular carcinoma and two cutaneous melanoma cases.

As regards this clone: Its antigen remains unknown.

Study observations and caveats: Dosing at 0.1 to 3.0 mg/kg was accompanied by clonal expansion of CD4+ and CD8+ blood T cells by week 6. Antigen specificity of clonally expanded peripheral T cells was not established.

Using immunoSEQ multiplex PCR, the repertoire was profiled, and TCRdb retains in-frame clones only, with some absent. The sample yields 50,000 to 75,000 clones, 65% to 85% seen once. Germline CDR1 reads SGHVS; CDR2 reads FQNEAQ. V was pared by 2 bases and J by 5 bases, with 21 bases between. CDR3 length equals 17 residues. The specimen comprised CD4+ or CD8+ T cells sorted from blood, sampled in a trial of the OX40 agonist ivuxolimab. The rearrangement uses TRBV7-8 and TRBJ2-5; tentatively, D is TRBD1 (6 bases). The clonotype was recovered from an adult with an advanced solid tumor such as melanoma, head and neck, liver or kidney cancer. In DNA, the CDR3 is TGTGCCAGCAGCTTAACGAGACAGGTACCCCGATCGGAGACCCAGTACTTC. Encoded protein: CASSLTRQVPRSETQYF.